A single sample is the source of the 8 T cell receptor beta chains below, sequenced in a study of blood T cell repertoires in COVID-19. Profiling relied on immunoSEQ multiplex PCR, and the TCRdb table lists in-frame clones only, not all of them. This table has about 43,000 clones, about nine tenths appearing once. Sequences were obtained from peripheral blood. The origin of the receptors is a man in his 60s with active COVID-19.

The V and J genes are TRBV27 and TRBJ2-7; 8 bases agree with TRBD1. Germline-derived CDR1 and CDR2 are MNHEY and SMNVEV (reference sequence). This CDR3 is built from 14 residues. V lost 3 bases to trimming and J lost 2 bases; unmatched junction nucleotides: 3. CDR3 protein: CASSFWDRTYEQYF. The CDR3 DNA reads as TGTGCCAGCAGTTTCTGGGACAGGACCTACGAGCAGTACTTC.

V gene TRBV18 combines with J gene TRBJ2-2; the match to TRBD2 covers 7 bases. Germline V gene lookup returns CDR1 KGHSH and CDR2 LQKENI. V shed 2 bases, J shed 4 bases, and the junction held 7 bases outside the gene matches. This CDR3 spans 16 amino acids. The CDR3 sequence is CASSPVGGPATGELFF. The CDR3 nucleotides are TGTGCCAGCTCACCAGTGGGAGGGCCGGCCACCGGGGAGCTGTTTTTT. Together with reference TRBV18 and TRBJ2-2, the CDR3 gives the full variable domain: NAGVMQNPRHLVRRRGQEARLRCSPMKGHSHVYWYRQLPEEGLKFMVYLQKENIIDESGMPKERFSAEFPKEGPSILRIQQVVRGDSAAYFCASSPVGGPATGELFFGEGSRLTVL.

The rearrangement joins TRBV7-2 to TRBJ1-1; 7 bases fit TRBD1. With V trimmed by 1 base and J by 0 bases, 2 bases remained unmatched. This CDR3 region has 15 residues. CDR1 and CDR2 from the germline V gene are SGHTA and FQGNSA. CDR3 DNA: TGTGCCAGCAGCTTAGAGGGGACAGTGAACACTGAAGCTTTCTTT. Its translation: CASSLEGTVNTEAFF.

The chain employs TRBV4-1 and TRBJ1-4, with D uncertain. The V gene lost 1 base and the J gene lost 7 bases, with 4 bases spanning the gap. The CDR3 runs 12 residues. The germline V gene has CDR1 MGHRA and CDR2 YSYEKL. Written as DNA, the CDR3 is TGCGCCAGCAGCCAAGGGAGTGAAAAACTGTTTTTT. Translated: CASSQGSEKLFF.

This rearrangement joins TRBV19 to TRBJ2-7; TRBD1 is a possible D gene (5 bases). Trimming shortened V by 4 bases and J by 3 bases, and 13 bases separated the two germline ends. The CDR3 is 14 amino acids. The germline V gene encodes CDR1 LNHDA and CDR2 SQIVND (reference sequence). CDR3 sequence (DNA): TGTGCCAGTAGTAAACAGACAGTTGTCTACGAGCAGTACTTC. It encodes CASSKQTVVYEQYF.

A single count supports this clone. The V and J genes are TRBV20-1 and TRBJ2-3, with a weak D call TRBD2 (7 bases). The germline gives CDR1 DFQATT, CDR2 SNEGSKA (reference sequence). V lost 3 bases and J lost 3, with 16 bases in between. The CDR3 has 15 residues. The CDR3 sequence: CSASGGRGSTDTQYF. In DNA form, the CDR3 reads TGCAGTGCTAGTGGGGGGCGCGGGAGTACAGATACGCAGTATTTT.

The chain employs TRBV19 and TRBJ1-1; the D is unclear. The CDR3 has 11 amino acids. In germline, CDR1 is LNHDA, CDR2 SQIVND (reference sequence). Trimming removed 3 bases at V and 3 bases at J, with 2 bases between. CDR3: CASSIDTEAFF. CDR3 bases: TGTGCCAGTAGTATCGACACTGAAGCTTTCTTT.

V is TRBV2 and J is TRBJ2-2, with 7 bases aligning to TRBD2. The germline V gene has CDR1 SNHLY and CDR2 FYNNEI. The CDR3 loop spans 14 amino acids. With V trimmed by 7 bases and J by 7 bases, 9 bases remained unmatched. CDR3 in amino acids: CASKGGRDDGELFF. DNA for the CDR3: TGTGCCAGCAAGGGTGGGAGGGATGACGGGGAGCTGTTTTTT. Filled out from reference TRBV2 and TRBJ2-2, the complete variable domain reads EPEVTQTPSHQVTQMGQEVILRCVPISNHLYFYWYRQILGQKVEFLVSFYNNEISEKSEIFDDQFSVERPDGSNFTLKIRSTKLEDSAMYFCASKGGRDDGELFFGEGSRLTVL.